This T cell receptor beta chain was identified during a study of T cells after yellow fever vaccination. Study-wide findings and caveats: The secondary response was weaker, and its peak arrived faster, on day 5 versus 15.

TCRdb recomputed calls from the 5' RACE reads with MiXCR, one row per CDR3 protein. The sample includes a few hundred thousand distinct CDR3 sequences, 15% to 20% of them seen just once. The CDR3 contains 15 residues. V lost 3 bases to trimming and J lost 3 bases; unmatched junction nucleotides: 5. In germline, CDR1 is KGHSH, CDR2 LQKENI. In regard to this clonotype: The antigen is undetermined.

Sample: PBMCs, taken 15 days after the yellow fever booster vaccination. The sequence was collected from a man aged 25-45 years who received the YFV17D yellow fever vaccine. The chain has TRBV18 and TRBJ1-2; 9 bases line up with TRBD1. CDR3 protein: CASSPGTGLYYGYTF. CDR3 DNA: TGTGCCAGCTCACCTGGGACAGGGCTCTACTATGGCTACACCTTC.